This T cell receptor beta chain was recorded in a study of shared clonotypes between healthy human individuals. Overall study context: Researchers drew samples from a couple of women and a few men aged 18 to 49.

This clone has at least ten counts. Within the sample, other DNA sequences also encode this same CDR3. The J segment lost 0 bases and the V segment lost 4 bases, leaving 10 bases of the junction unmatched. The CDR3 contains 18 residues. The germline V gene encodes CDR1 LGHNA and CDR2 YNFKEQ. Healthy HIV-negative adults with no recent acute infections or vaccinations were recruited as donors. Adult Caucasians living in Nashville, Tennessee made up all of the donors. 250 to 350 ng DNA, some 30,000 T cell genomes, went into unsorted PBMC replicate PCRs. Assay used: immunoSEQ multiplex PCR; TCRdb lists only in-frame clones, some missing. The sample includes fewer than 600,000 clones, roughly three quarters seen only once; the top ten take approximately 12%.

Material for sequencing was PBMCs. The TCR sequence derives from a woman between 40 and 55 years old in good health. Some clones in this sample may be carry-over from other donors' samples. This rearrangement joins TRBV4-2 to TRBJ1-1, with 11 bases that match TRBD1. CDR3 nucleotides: TGTGCCAGCAGCCCGCCGGGCGGGACAGGGGGGATGAACACTGAAGCTTTCTTT. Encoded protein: CASSPPGGTGGMNTEAFF.